This T cell receptor (beta chain) comes out of a study of T cells after yellow fever vaccination. A process of 5'RACE template switching, which added a universal primer site and UMIs, was used to make TCR cDNA. TCRdb used MiXCR to reprocess the 5' RACE reads, holding one entry per CDR3 protein. The sample holds around 160,000 distinct CDR3 sequences, about 7% seen once. This clonotype has only a few counts. The CDR3 is made up of 17 amino acids. V lost 0 bases and J 2 bases, leaving 11 bases between the germline ends. Germline V gives CDR1 MNHEY, CDR2 SVGAGI. The rearrangement joins TRBV6-5 to TRBJ2-6; D gene uncertain. This clonotype was sampled from a man younger than 30 who received the YFV17D yellow fever vaccine. The sequencing here drew on CD4+ T cells sorted from PBMCs, taken about 5 days after the first yellow fever vaccination. The CDR3 coding sequence is TGTGCCAGCAGTTACTCACCACCGGAGACTGGGGCCAACGTCCTGACTTTC. It codes for CASSYSPPETGANVLTF.